This TCR beta chain is from a study of shared clonotypes between healthy human individuals. Study-wide findings and caveats: Non-shared clonotypes were found to have lower generation probabilities than the clonotypes that were shared by all four of the sorted-subset donors.

Losses at the gene ends were 5 bases for V and 0 bases for J; bases not matched to a gene: 5. CDR3 size: 15 residues. Germline CDR1 SGHNT, CDR2 YYREEE (reference sequence). Points on this clone: Antigen specificity is unknown.

Sorted-subset replicate PCR reactions contained 150 to 200 ng DNA, corresponding to some 29,000 T cell genomes. In the original workflow: ImmunoSEQ gave junction-only sequences without quality scores, so filtering differed. Measured with immunoSEQ multiplex PCR; TCRdb has only the in-frame clones, and not every one. D and trimming come from the DNA, and the V and J calls and clone size come from that table. In the table there are roughly 1 million clones, roughly 80% of which are singletons. This clonotype was sampled from a man in his late teens or twenties in good health. The chain uses TRBV5-4 and TRBJ2-1; 7 bases fit TRBD2. What was sequenced was memory CD4+ T cells sorted from blood. Subset: CD45RA-negative fraction. DNA of the CDR3: TGTGCCAGCAGGATGGGAGGGAGCTCCTACAATGAGCAGTTCTTC. Encoded protein: CASRMGGSSYNEQFF.